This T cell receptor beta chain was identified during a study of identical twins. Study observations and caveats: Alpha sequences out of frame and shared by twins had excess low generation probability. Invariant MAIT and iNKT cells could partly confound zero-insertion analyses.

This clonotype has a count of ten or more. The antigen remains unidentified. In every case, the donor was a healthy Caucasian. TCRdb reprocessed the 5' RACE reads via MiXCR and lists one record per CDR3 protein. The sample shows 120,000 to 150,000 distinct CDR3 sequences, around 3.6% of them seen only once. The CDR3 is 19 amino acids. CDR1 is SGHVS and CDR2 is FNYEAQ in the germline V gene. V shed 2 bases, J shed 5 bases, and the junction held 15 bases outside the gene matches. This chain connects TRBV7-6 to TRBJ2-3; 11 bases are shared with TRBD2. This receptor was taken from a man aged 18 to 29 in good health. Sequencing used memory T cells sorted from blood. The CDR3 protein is CASSLKSPRLAGPGDTQYF. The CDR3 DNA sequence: TGTGCCAGCAGCTTAAAATCACCCAGACTAGCGGGACCGGGAGATACGCAGTATTTT.